This T cell receptor (beta chain) was identified in a study of control samples from healthy donors and cancer patients. The CDR3 is 13 residues long. V was cut by 5 bases and J by 2 bases, with 9 bases left in between. Germline V lookup: CDR1 SEHNR, CDR2 FQNEAQ (reference sequence). TCRdb keeps only in-frame clones here, not all; method: immunoSEQ multiplex PCR. In the table there are roughly 450,000 clones, approximately 92% of which are singletons. This clonotype was sampled from a man in his forties with head and neck cancer. The sequenced sample was PBMCs. This chain connects TRBV7-9 to TRBJ1-1; D remains ambiguous. The CDR3 protein is CASSRTVNTEAFF. The CDR3 DNA follows: TGTGCCAGCAGCCGGACCGTTAACACTGAAGCTTTCTTT.